This entry lists 30 T cell receptor beta chains sequenced from one sample in a study of shared clonotypes between healthy human individuals. Here immunoSEQ multiplex PCR was the method, and the copy in TCRdb shows in-frame clones only, minus some. The sample lists more than 900,000 clones; around 82% were seen once. What was sequenced was memory CD4+ T cells from PBMCs. Subset: CD45RA-negative fraction. The receptors here all came from a man aged 18 to 30 in good health. Some clones in this sample may be carry-over from other donors' samples.

The rearrangement uses TRBV27 and TRBJ2-1; 9 bases align to TRBD2. Unmatched junction bases numbered 9, after V lost 4 bases and J lost 2 bases. This CDR3 region has 17 residues. CDR1 and CDR2 from the germline V gene are MNHEY and SMNVEV (reference sequence). CDR3 nucleotides: TGTGCCAGCAGTTCGGTCCGCGGGAGGGCCCCCTACAATGAGCAGTTCTTC. Its translation is CASSSVRGRAPYNEQFF.

The gene calls are TRBV5-6 and TRBJ2-6; the D is unclear. CDR3 size: 15 residues. Trimming took off 1 base at V and 2 bases at J, with 7 bases between the two ends. Germline loops: CDR1 SGHDT, CDR2 YYEEEE. Here the CDR3 reads CASSLRAPGANVLTF. In DNA, the CDR3 is TGTGCCAGCAGCTTGCGGGCACCTGGGGCCAACGTCCTGACTTTC.

The V and J genes are TRBV5-6 and TRBJ2-1; D perhaps matches TRBD1 (5 bases). V lost 6 bases and J 8 bases, leaving 9 bases between the germline ends. Germline V gene data show CDR1 as SGHDT and CDR2 as YYEEEE. This CDR3 is 11 amino acids long. In nucleotides, the CDR3 is TGTGCCAGCACAAACAGGTATGAGCAGTTCTTC. Protein: CASTNRYEQFF.

The chain has TRBV11-2 and TRBJ2-7; 10 bases agree with TRBD1. V was clipped by 5 bases and J by 2 bases; unmatched bases: 18. The germline V gene encodes CDR1 SGHAT and CDR2 FQNNGV. This CDR3 has 19 residues. CDR3 amino acids: CASSPLDRGLSILAYEQYF. In DNA, the CDR3 is TGTGCCAGCAGCCCCCTCGACAGGGGGCTTTCCATTTTAGCCTACGAGCAGTACTTC.

There are a few counts of this clone. The V and J genes are TRBV9 and TRBJ1-4; D ambiguous. Germline-derived CDR1 and CDR2 are SGDLS and YYNGEE. Trimming left V 3 bases short and J 8 bases short, with 11 bases between. The CDR3 consists of 13 residues. The CDR3 coding sequence is TGTGCCAGCAGCGCCAGCATGAGCGAAAAACTGTTTTTT. The encoded protein is CASSASMSEKLFF.

This clone was seen a few times. V gene TRBV9 combines with J gene TRBJ2-7; 8 nucleotides align to TRBD2. CDR3 length equals 14 residues. V trimming: 0 bases; J trimming: 6 bases; junction bases outside the gene matches: 5. Germline-derived CDR1 and CDR2 are SGDLS and YYNGEE. In nucleotides, the CDR3 is TGTGCCAGCAGCGTAGCGGGACTAGGTCGCGAGCAGTACTTC. Encoded protein: CASSVAGLGREQYF.

This clone turned up a few times. This chain links TRBV11-2 with TRBJ2-7, with a weak D call TRBD1 (6 bases). Germline V gene data show CDR1 as SGHAT and CDR2 as FQNNGV. Trimming pared 4 bases from V and 0 bases from J, leaving 13 bases between. The CDR3 loop spans 15 amino acids. This CDR3 reads CASSSTGSSSYEQYF. The DNA of the CDR3 is TGTGCCAGCAGCTCGACAGGCTCTAGCTCCTACGAGCAGTACTTC.

The chain is built from TRBV7-9 and TRBJ2-4; TRBD2 is a possible D gene (6 bases). Trimming removed 3 bases at V and 8 bases at J, with 14 bases between. The CDR3 has 14 amino acids. Germline values: CDR1 SEHNR, CDR2 FQNEAQ (reference sequence). For the CDR3, the DNA is TGTGCCAGCAGCTTGTTCGGGAGTCAAGACATTCAGTACTTC. Its translation: CASSLFGSQDIQYF.

The gene calls are TRBV25-1 and TRBJ2-7; D is undetermined. Between the trimmed V and J ends, which lost 1 base and 7 bases, there was a span of 5 bases. The length of the CDR3 is 11 residues. Per germline, CDR1 MGHDK and CDR2 SYGVNS. This CDR3 reads CASSEFREQYF. CDR3 in DNA: TGTGCCAGCAGTGAATTCCGGGAGCAGTACTTC.

V gene TRBV14 combines with J gene TRBJ1-1; TRBD1 matches 9 bases. Germline V CDR1 and CDR2: SGHDN, FVKESK. The CDR3 extends over 13 amino acids. V gave up 4 bases and J gave up 4 bases; unmatched junction bases: 1. The CDR3 loop reads CASSLTGGTEAFF. In DNA form, the CDR3 reads TGTGCCAGCAGCCTGACAGGGGGCACTGAAGCTTTCTTT.

The chain employs TRBV4-2 and TRBJ2-7; 9 nucleotides match TRBD1. V was clipped by 3 bases and J by 6 bases; unmatched bases: 12. The CDR3 extends over 16 amino acids. The V gene's germline CDR1 is LGHNA and CDR2 YNFKEQ. The CDR3 sequence is CASSQQPQGQGGEQYF. CDR3 coding DNA: TGTGCCAGCAGCCAGCAACCCCAGGGACAGGGCGGCGAGCAGTACTTC.

The genes are TRBV5-4 and TRBJ2-2; possibly TRBD1 or TRBD2 for D (5 bases each). CDR3 length: 18 residues. The V end was cut by 2 bases, the J end by 7 bases, with 24 bases between. Germline V gene data show CDR1 as SGHNT and CDR2 as YYREEE (reference sequence). As DNA, the CDR3 is TGTGCCAGCAGCTTCCACCTTCTAGCAGGGTCCGGGATCGGGGAGCTGTTTTTT. This sequence encodes CASSFHLLAGSGIGELFF.

The chain combines TRBV6-1 with TRBJ1-1, with unresolved D. CDR3 length equals 13 residues. V was trimmed by 7 bases and J by 1 base, leaving 10 bases between them. The germline V gene has CDR1 MNHNS and CDR2 SASEGT. The CDR3 sequence: CASTMTPNTEAFF. The CDR3 DNA sequence: TGTGCCAGCACCATGACACCGAACACTGAAGCTTTCTTT.

The V and J genes are TRBV5-4 and TRBJ1-2; weak D call: TRBD1 (6 bases). Germline lookup yields CDR1 SGHNT and CDR2 YYREEE (reference sequence). V lost 4 bases to trimming and J lost 4 bases, with 20 bases between them. The CDR3 covers 16 residues. CDR3 protein: CASSQDGAGDIYGYTF. CDR3 nucleotide sequence: TGTGCCAGCAGCCAGGATGGGGCAGGGGACATCTATGGCTACACCTTC. Full variable domain (outside the CDR3, taken from reference TRBV5-4 and TRBJ1-2): ETGVTQSPTHLIKTRGQQVTLRCSSQSGHNTVSWYQQALGQGPQFIFQYYREEENGRGNFPPRFSGLQFPNYSSELNVNALELDDSALYLCASSQDGAGDIYGYTFGSGTRLTVV.

V and J are TRBV27 and TRBJ2-3; no clear D gene. V was clipped by 3 bases and J by 6 bases, with 13 bases between them. Per germline, CDR1 MNHEY and CDR2 SMNVEV (reference sequence). This CDR3 contains 14 residues. DNA for the CDR3: TGTGCCAGCAGTTTCGGTCTCTGGCGCGATACGCAGTATTTT. Its translation: CASSFGLWRDTQYF.

The J gene is TRBJ1-1, the V gene TRBV7-8; no definite D call. The CDR3 consists of 13 residues. V was cut by 2 bases and J by 0 bases, with 4 bases left in between. Germline CDR1 and CDR2: SGHVS and FQNEAQ. CDR3 bases: TGTGCCAGCAGCTTACGAATGAACACTGAAGCTTTCTTT. Translation gives CASSLRMNTEAFF.

The gene calls are TRBV5-1 and TRBJ2-7; a weak D match, TRBD2 (5 bases). The CDR3 totals 16 residues. The V end lost 3 bases, the J end lost 3 bases, and 19 bases lay between the germline ends. Per the germline V gene, CDR1 is SGHRS and CDR2 is YFSETQ. CDR3 sequence (DNA): TGCGCCAGCAGCTCATCTGACCGGGGTCGGATCTACGAGCAGTACTTC. Translation: CASSSSDRGRIYEQYF. Complete variable domain (other parts from reference TRBV5-1 and TRBJ2-7): KAGVTQTPRYLIKTRGQQVTLSCSPISGHRSVSWYQQTPGQGLQFLFEYFSETQRNKGNFPGRFSGRQFSNSRSEMNVSTLELGDSALYLCASSSSDRGRIYEQYFGPGTRLTVT.

This clone was counted at least ten times. The CDR3 protein is CASSRHYEQYF. The CDR3, as DNA: TGTGCCAGCAGCCGCCACTACGAGCAGTACTTC. This chain joins TRBV28 and TRBJ2-7; D gene ambiguous. The CDR3 extends over 11 amino acids. The V gene's germline CDR1 is MDHEN and CDR2 SYDVKM. V dropped 6 bases and J dropped 3 bases, with 6 bases sitting between them.

V gene TRBV27 combines with J gene TRBJ1-1, with 7 positions matching TRBD1. Germline V gene data show CDR1 as MNHEY and CDR2 as SMNVEV (reference sequence). This CDR3 comprises 14 residues. V lost 6 bases and J lost 0; bases outside the gene matches: 4. The CDR3: CASRRTGLNTEAFF. The CDR3 DNA is TGTGCCAGCAGACGGACAGGCTTGAACACTGAAGCTTTCTTT.

The chain has TRBV4-2 and TRBJ2-5, with 12 positions matching TRBD2. Germline trimming cut 3 bases from V and 2 bases from J; bases unmatched to any gene: 13. CDR3 length: 19 amino acids. The V gene's germline CDR1 is LGHNA and CDR2 YNFKEQ. CDR3 in amino acids: CASSQDFPPSGRGQETQYF. The CDR3, as DNA: TGTGCCAGCAGCCAGGATTTCCCCCCTAGCGGGAGGGGGCAAGAGACCCAGTACTTC.

The chain couples TRBV19 to TRBJ1-5; the D gene is possibly TRBD1 (5 bases). CDR3 length equals 14 residues. The V and J ends lost 5 bases and 2 bases respectively, with 10 bases between them. Germline CDR1 reads LNHDA; CDR2 reads SQIVND (reference sequence). This chain's CDR3 is CASSVARGNQPQHF. DNA of the CDR3: TGTGCCAGTAGTGTGGCCAGGGGCAATCAGCCCCAGCATTTT.

The chain combines TRBV27 with TRBJ2-3; the match to TRBD1 covers 9 bases. Trimming at V came to 3 bases and at J to 3 bases, leaving 13 bases not matched to a gene. The germline V gene encodes CDR1 MNHEY and CDR2 SMNVEV (reference sequence). The CDR3 extends over 18 amino acids. This CDR3 is CASSFLPPGQGATDTQYF. CDR3 bases: TGTGCCAGCAGTTTCCTCCCCCCGGGACAGGGCGCAACAGATACGCAGTATTTT.

This clone was seen only a few times. V usage is TRBV7-6 and J usage is TRBJ2-7, with TRBD1 matching 9 bases. CDR3 size: 15 residues. Trimming at V came to 5 bases and at J to 0 bases, leaving 5 bases not matched to a gene. Germline V gene data show CDR1 as SGHVS and CDR2 as FNYEAQ. CDR3 DNA: TGTGCCAGCAGCGCCGACAGGGGGTACTCCTACGAGCAGTACTTC. This codes for CASSADRGYSYEQYF.

There are a few counts of this clone. V gene TRBV4-1 combines with J gene TRBJ2-5, with a possible D match to TRBD2 (6 bases). The J call is uncertain, as TRBJ2-7 better fits the DNA end. CDR3 length: 16 residues. Germline CDR1 MGHRA, CDR2 YSYEKL. The CDR3 loop is CASSRRLEGTLYEQYF. Here the CDR3 DNA reads TGCGCCAGCAGCCGAAGGTTAGAGGGGACTCTATACGAGCAGTACTTC.

CDR3 bases: TGCAGCGTTGAGTCAGGGGGGAACAATCAGCCCCAGCATTTT. Its translation: CSVESGGNNQPQHF. This chain links TRBV29-1 with TRBJ1-5, with 7 bases that match TRBD1. V shed 3 bases and J 3 bases; nucleotides not matched to a gene: 5. This CDR3 has 14 residues. Germline V gene lookup returns CDR1 SQVTM and CDR2 ANQGSEA. The complete variable domain, with remaining parts taken from reference TRBV29-1 and TRBJ1-5, reads SAVISQKPSRDICQRGTSLTIQCQVDSQVTMMFWYRQQPGQSLTLIATANQGSEATYESGFVIDKFPISRPNLTFSTLTVSNMSPEDSSIYLCSVESGGNNQPQHFGDGTRLSIL.

V is TRBV5-6 and J is TRBJ2-7; D is possibly TRBD1 (5 bases). The germline V gene has CDR1 SGHDT and CDR2 YYEEEE. The germline V and J ends were trimmed by 4 bases and 6 bases, with 14 bases remaining between them. This CDR3 spans 13 amino acids. CDR3 region: CASSARLGPEQYF. The CDR3 DNA reads as TGTGCCAGCAGCGCACGGTTGGGGCCCGAGCAGTACTTC.

As to this clone: This specimen includes other DNA sequences encoding the same CDR3. The rearrangement joins TRBV28 to TRBJ1-1, with a weak D call TRBD1 (5 bases). V gave up 8 bases and J gave up 2 bases, with 12 bases separating them. Germline CDR1 and CDR2: MDHEN and SYDVKM. CDR3 size: 13 residues. Written as DNA, the CDR3 is TGTGCCAGCCGTCGGGGCCCCAACACTGAAGCTTTCTTT. Encoded protein: CASRRGPNTEAFF.

The gene calls are TRBV7-9 and TRBJ2-2; D not certain. Germline CDR1 reads SEHNR; CDR2 reads FQNEAQ (reference sequence). This CDR3 has 15 amino acids. V lost 11 bases and J 1 base, leaving 17 bases between the germline ends. CDR3 nucleotides: TGTGCCCTCCTTGGCCGGAGACGGAACACCGGGGAGCTGTTTTTT. It translates to CALLGRRRNTGELFF.

The J gene is TRBJ2-7, the V gene TRBV4-2; D gene ambiguous. The CDR3 spans 14 residues. In germline, CDR1 is LGHNA, CDR2 YNFKEQ. V shed 0 bases and J shed 2 bases, with 8 bases lying between them. DNA for the CDR3: TGTGCCAGCAGCCAAGATGGCAAAGCCTACGAGCAGTACTTC. Protein: CASSQDGKAYEQYF.

The chain joins TRBV2 to TRBJ1-4; TRBD1 aligns across 11 bases. The length of the CDR3 is 15 residues. CDR1 and CDR2 (germline): SNHLY, FYNNEI. Trimming took 5 bases from V and 8 from J; bases not matched to a gene: 7. CDR3 region: CASSPRTGGEEKLFF. CDR3 in DNA: TGTGCCAGCAGTCCCCGGACAGGGGGCGAGGAAAAACTGTTTTTT. The whole variable domain, remainder taken from reference TRBV2 and TRBJ1-4, is EPEVTQTPSHQVTQMGQEVILRCVPISNHLYFYWYRQILGQKVEFLVSFYNNEISEKSEIFDDQFSVERPDGSNFTLKIRSTKLEDSAMYFCASSPRTGGEEKLFFGSGTQLSVL.